This T cell receptor (beta chain) was retrieved from a study of blood T cell repertoires in COVID-19. For the study at large: Spain, Italy and the United States supplied samples that represented acute and convalescent COVID-19.

This table comes from immunoSEQ multiplex PCR, and its TCRdb copy is limited to in-frame clones, with some not included. The data contain 120,000 to 150,000 clones, more than 70% of them seen just once; the ten biggest clones take up roughly 13%. The CDR3 extends over 17 amino acids. V trimming: 0 bases; J trimming: 7 bases; junction bases outside the gene matches: 8. Germline V lookup: CDR1 MNHNS, CDR2 SASEGT. The sample was peripheral blood. The TCR originated in a man in his sixties with active or convalescent COVID-19. V usage is TRBV6-1 and J usage is TRBJ2-2, with 10 positions matching TRBD2. CDR3 in amino acids: CASSEALQAGGIGELFF. CDR3 coding DNA: TGTGCCAGCAGTGAAGCGCTTCAAGCGGGAGGGATCGGGGAGCTGTTTTTT.